The entry that follows covers one TCR beta chain sequence. Its antigen is as yet unknown. The sample comes from a study of immune evolution from preneoplasia to lung adenocarcinoma. Sequencing was performed with immunoSEQ multiplex PCR; in TCRdb, only in-frame clones are kept and a portion is missing. The sample lists 6,000 to 6,500 clones; over 80% were seen once. Regarding the study as a whole: Top clone share appeared to fall from AAH through AIS, MIA, adenocarcinoma.

V was clipped by 1 base and J by 8 bases; unmatched bases: 6. This CDR3 spans 14 amino acids. Germline CDR1 reads GTSNPN; CDR2 reads SVGIG (reference sequence). V is TRBV30 and J is TRBJ1-2, with 11 positions matching TRBD1. This TCR was sampled from an older donor with lung adenocarcinoma. The sample was FFPE lung adenocarcinoma in situ tissue. DNA for the CDR3: TGTGCCTGGAGTGGGGGACAGGGGGTAGAGGGCTACACCTTC. Translated: CAWSGGQGVEGYTF.